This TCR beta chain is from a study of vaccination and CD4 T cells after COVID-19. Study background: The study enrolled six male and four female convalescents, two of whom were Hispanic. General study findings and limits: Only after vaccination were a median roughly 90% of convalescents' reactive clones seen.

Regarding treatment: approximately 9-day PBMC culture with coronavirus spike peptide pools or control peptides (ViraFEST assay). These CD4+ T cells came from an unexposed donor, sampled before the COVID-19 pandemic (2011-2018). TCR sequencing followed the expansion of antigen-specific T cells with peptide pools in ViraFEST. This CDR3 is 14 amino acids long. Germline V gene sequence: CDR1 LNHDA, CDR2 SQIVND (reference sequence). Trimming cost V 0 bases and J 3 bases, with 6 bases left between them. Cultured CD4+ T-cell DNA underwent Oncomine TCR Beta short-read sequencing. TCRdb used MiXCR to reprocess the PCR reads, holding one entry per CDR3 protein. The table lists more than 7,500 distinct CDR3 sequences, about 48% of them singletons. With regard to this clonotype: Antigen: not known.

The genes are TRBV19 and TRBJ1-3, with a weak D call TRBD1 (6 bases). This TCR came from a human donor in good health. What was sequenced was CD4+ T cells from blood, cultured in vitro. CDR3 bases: TGTGCCAGTAGTATAGAGGACAGTGGAAACACCATATATTTT. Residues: CASSIEDSGNTIYF.